The present entry profiles one T cell receptor (beta chain) with its context. Time point specified: after dendritic cell vaccination, including at tumor progression/relapse. The sample is drawn from a study of glioma-infiltrating T cells after dendritic cell vaccination. Amplification used 60 V beta primers and 13 J beta primers. Method: immunoSEQ multiplex PCR; TCRdb's copy keeps in-frame clones and lacks some. The sample includes 90,000 or so clones, approximately 75% of them seen just once. Source: blood, taken after dendritic cell vaccination. This clonotype originated in a human donor with glioblastoma.

The CDR3 nucleotides are TGTGCCAGCAGCTTAGTTGCGGGTGGGAGGGATCTTAACAATGAGCAGTTCTTC. This codes for CASSLVAGGRDLNNEQFF. The chain has TRBV7-2 and TRBJ2-1, with 7 bases matching TRBD2. V trimming: 1 base; J trimming: 5 bases; junction bases outside the gene matches: 14. Per germline, CDR1 SGHTA and CDR2 FQGNSA. The CDR3 extends over 18 amino acids.